This T cell receptor beta chain was identified in a study of blood T cells in healthy people across ages. Study outcomes and limitations: In older individuals, TCR beta diversity per million T cells was lower, falling roughly linearly with age. Estimates drawn from one million T cells were deemed to understate diversity. Diversity of TCR beta correlated strongly with naive T cell percentage.

This clonotype was counted many times. Its matching antigen is unknown. A second PCR, run for about 7 to 11 cycles, used a sample-barcoded 5' primer plus a J-beta primer mix. TCRdb fed the 5' RACE reads into MiXCR, producing one record per CDR3 protein. Here the sample spans about 650,000 distinct CDR3 sequences, 32% being singletons. The V end was cut by 0 bases, the J end by 2 bases, with 16 bases between. Germline CDR1 is DFQATT and CDR2 is SNEGSKA (reference sequence). CDR3 length equals 16 residues. The sequenced sample consisted of blood. The V and J genes are TRBV20-1 and TRBJ2-5, with TRBD2 as a possible D gene (6 bases). The source of this sequence is a woman over 75 in good health. Here the CDR3 DNA reads TGCAGTGCTAGAGATGTCGGCGCGGGGATACAAGAGACCCAGTACTTC. Translating gives CSARDVGAGIQETQYF.